These 15 T cell receptor beta chains share one sample of origin, sequenced in a study of blood T cells in healthy people across ages. A second PCR, run for roughly 7 to 12 cycles, used a sample-barcoded 5' primer plus a J-beta primer mix. TCRdb called the 5' RACE reads again in MiXCR, with one record for every CDR3 protein. The profile shows 780,000 or so distinct CDR3 sequences, 56% of them singletons. Source material: blood. These TCRs come from a man aged 40-55 years in good health.

The chain carries TRBV12-5 and TRBJ2-7; no definite D call. V lost 3 bases and J lost 2, with 5 bases in between. CDR1 and CDR2 from the germline V gene are LGHNT and FRNRAP. This CDR3 is 12 amino acids long. CDR3 in amino acids: CASGLGPYEQYF. The DNA of the CDR3 is TGTGCTAGTGGTTTAGGCCCCTACGAGCAGTACTTC.

This chain uses TRBV7-3 with TRBJ2-3; D remains ambiguous. Germline CDR1 and CDR2: SGHTA and FQGTGA. Trimming shortened V by 4 bases and J by 6 bases, and 8 bases separated the two germline ends. The CDR3 runs 12 residues. The CDR3 protein is CASSYPPDTQYF. Written as DNA, the CDR3 is TGTGCCAGCAGCTATCCCCCGGATACGCAGTATTTT.

This clonotype was picked up a small number of times. The J gene is TRBJ1-5, the V gene TRBV7-2, with no clear D. Trimming took 1 base from V and 1 from J, leaving 5 bases between them. CDR1 SGHTA and CDR2 FQGNSA come from the germline V gene. The length of the CDR3 is 14 residues. The CDR3 loop reads CASSLVGSNQPQHF. The CDR3 DNA is TGTGCCAGCAGCTTAGTTGGCAGCAATCAGCCCCAGCATTTT.

The chain combines TRBV20-1 with TRBJ2-3, with D unresolved. CDR3 length: 13 residues. V was shortened by 3 bases and J by 13 bases, with 20 bases between the two germline ends. Germline-derived CDR1 and CDR2 are DFQATT and SNEGSKA (reference sequence). The CDR3: CSASPDWPSGEYF. DNA of the CDR3: TGCAGTGCTAGCCCTGACTGGCCTAGTGGGGAGTATTTT.

The V gene is TRBV9, the J gene TRBJ1-1; perhaps TRBD1 as D (6 bases). Germline CDR1 SGDLS, CDR2 YYNGEE. This CDR3 contains 15 residues. V was shortened by 0 bases and J by 3 bases, with 12 bases between the two germline ends. CDR3 sequence: CASSVDHRAHTEAFF. The CDR3 DNA reads as TGTGCCAGCAGCGTAGATCACAGGGCGCACACTGAAGCTTTCTTT.

The rearrangement links TRBV29-1 to TRBJ2-4; D is possibly TRBD1 (6 bases). The end of the DNA fits TRBJ2-7 better, so the J call may be wrong. This CDR3 is built from 12 residues. Germline lookup yields CDR1 SQVTM and CDR2 ANQGSEA. CDR3 nucleotides: TGCAGCGTTAAACAGGGTCTCGCCGAGCAGTACTTC. This codes for CSVKQGLAEQYF.

The V call is TRBV10-3, the J call TRBJ2-7; D not certain. Germline V gives CDR1 ENHRY, CDR2 SYGVKD. The germline V and J ends were trimmed by 3 bases and 1 base, with 7 bases remaining between them. CDR3 length: 13 amino acids. The CDR3 loop reads CAISESSSYEQYF. Written as DNA, the CDR3 is TGTGCCATCAGTGAATCGAGTTCCTACGAGCAGTACTTC.

The chain links TRBV4-2 to TRBJ1-6; TRBD1 might be the D (6 bases). The germline CDR1 and CDR2 sequences are LGHNA and YNFKEQ. The CDR3 totals 15 residues. Between the trimmed V and J ends, which lost 2 bases and 8 bases, there was a span of 13 bases. The CDR3: CASSQKQQGDSPLHF. CDR3 in DNA: TGTGCCAGCAGCCAAAAACAACAGGGAGATTCACCCCTCCACTTT.

The V gene is TRBV7-6, the J gene TRBJ2-1; D may be TRBD2 (7 bases). V dropped 5 bases and J dropped 2 bases, with 22 bases sitting between them. The CDR3 contains 18 residues. Germline V CDR1 and CDR2: SGHVS, FNYEAQ. The CDR3: CASSPGGGEGGTYNEQFF. CDR3 DNA sequence: TGTGCCAGCAGCCCCGGCGGTGGAGAGGGGGGGACCTACAATGAGCAGTTCTTC.

CDR3: CASSLAVGQGSPWGSYEQYF. The CDR3, as DNA: TGTGCCAGCAGCTTAGCTGTGGGACAGGGTTCACCTTGGGGCTCCTACGAGCAGTACTTC. J is TRBJ2-7 and V is TRBV7-2; TRBD1 aligns across 9 bases. The trim removed 0 bases at V and 0 bases at J, leaving 15 bases unmatched. Germline-derived CDR1 and CDR2 are SGHTA and FQGNSA. The CDR3 is made up of 20 amino acids.

This clonotype occurred a few times. The gene calls are TRBV20-1 and TRBJ2-4; 9 nucleotides agree with TRBD2. The CDR3 has 18 residues. V lost 3 bases and J lost 6; bases outside the gene matches: 18. Germline V gene data show CDR1 as DFQATT and CDR2 as SNEGSKA (reference sequence). The CDR3 DNA reads as TGCAGTGCTAGCCCAATTGTCGGGACTAGCACCCAGGGAAACATTCAGTACTTC. Its protein is CSASPIVGTSTQGNIQYF.

CDR3 sequence (DNA): TGTGCCAGCAGTCGAGGACCGGACACTGAAGCTTTCTTT. It codes for CASSRGPDTEAFF. The V call is TRBV6-1, the J call TRBJ1-1; D is uncertain. The germline CDR1 and CDR2 sequences are MNHNS and SASEGT. V shed 5 bases and J shed 3 bases, with 10 bases lying between them. The CDR3 totals 13 residues.

This clonotype was detected only a few times. The V call is TRBV7-9, the J call TRBJ2-1, with 8 bases lining up with TRBD2. This CDR3 region has 14 residues. Germline V gene sequence: CDR1 SEHNR, CDR2 FQNEAQ (reference sequence). With 5 bases clipped from V and 6 bases from J, the junction kept 6 bases outside the gene matches. This CDR3 is CASSRGGLGNEQFF. The CDR3 DNA follows: TGTGCCAGCAGCCGGGGGGGCCTCGGCAATGAGCAGTTCTTC. Variable domain in full (rest from reference TRBV7-9 and TRBJ2-1): DTGVSQNPRHKITKRGQNVTFRCDPISEHNRLYWYRQTLGQGPEFLTYFQNEAQLEKSRLLSDRFSAERPKGSFSTLEIQRTEQGDSAMYLCASSRGGLGNEQFFGPGTRLTVL.

This clonotype has at least ten counts. The rearrangement joins TRBV4-1 to TRBJ1-2; the D is unclear. The CDR3 covers 13 residues. V shed 5 bases and J shed 7 bases, with 14 bases lying between them. The germline V gene encodes CDR1 MGHRA and CDR2 YSYEKL. CDR3 residues: CASSSDTFLGYTF. The CDR3 DNA sequence: TGCGCCAGCAGCTCCGACACCTTTCTTGGCTACACCTTC.

The V gene is TRBV11-2, the J gene TRBJ2-1; D not resolved. Per the germline V gene, CDR1 is SGHAT and CDR2 is FQNNGV. V lost 4 bases to trimming and J lost 10 bases, with 20 bases between them. There are 15 residues in the CDR3. The CDR3 spells CASSSFLVTSREQFF. In nucleotides, the CDR3 is TGTGCCAGCAGCTCCTTCCTCGTGACAAGCAGAGAGCAGTTCTTC.